Listed below are T cell receptor beta chains from one sample, sequenced in a study of shared clonotypes between healthy human individuals. Here immunoSEQ multiplex PCR was the method, and the copy in TCRdb shows in-frame clones only, minus some. The sample lists around 1,900,000 clones; about 93% were seen once. Specimen: naive CD8+ T cells from PBMCs. The receptors were gathered from a man between 18 and 35 years old in good health. Some clones in this sample may be carry-over from other donors' samples. The CDR3 runs from the conserved cysteine through the conserved F or W. The D gene is left open where the match is weak. Only some rows state a clone size, as once, few, many or a class for expanded clones.

clone size: once; J gene: TRBJ2-3; D gene: TRBD2; V gene: TRBV10-3; CDR3 DNA: TGTGCCATCAGTGGGGCGGGAGGGGCCACAGATACGCAGTATTTT; CDR3 protein: CAISGAGGATDTQYF
clone size: NA; J gene: TRBJ1-1; D gene: NA; V gene: TRBV5-4; CDR3 DNA: TGTGCCAGCAGCCCAGGAGGCACTGAAGCTTTCTTT; CDR3 protein: CASSPGGTEAFF
clone size: NA; J gene: TRBJ2-1; D gene: NA; V gene: TRBV18; CDR3 DNA: TGTGCCAGCTCACCACCGTTGACTAAGAACTACAATGAGCAGTTCTTC; CDR3 protein: CASSPPLTKNYNEQFF
clone size: once; J gene: TRBJ2-2; D gene: TRBD2; V gene: TRBV7-9; CDR3 DNA: TGTGCCAGCAGCGCGACTAGCGGGCCGAACACCGGGGAGCTGTTTTTT; CDR3 protein: CASSATSGPNTGELFF
clone size: NA; J gene: TRBJ2-1; D gene: NA; V gene: TRBV6-4; CDR3 DNA: TGTGCCAGCAGTGCTGGGGGGTTTTCCTACAATGAGCAGTTCTTC; CDR3 protein: CASSAGGFSYNEQFF
clone size: NA; J gene: TRBJ1-4; D gene: NA; V gene: TRBV4-1; CDR3 DNA: TGCGCCAGCAGCCAAGAAAGGAGCCTGGGCAGTGAAAAACTGTTTTTT; CDR3 protein: CASSQERSLGSEKLFF
clone size: NA; J gene: TRBJ1-3; D gene: NA; V gene: TRBV9; CDR3 DNA: TGTGCCAGCAGCGCGCAACGAGCCCCTGGAAACACCATATATTTT; CDR3 protein: CASSAQRAPGNTIYF
clone size: once; J gene: TRBJ2-2; D gene: NA; V gene: TRBV30; CDR3 DNA: TGTGCCTGGAGTGTACTCGGACTGAGGTACTCCCCCGGGGAGCTGTTTTTT; CDR3 protein: CAWSVLGLRYSPGELFF
clone size: NA; J gene: TRBJ1-1; D gene: NA; V gene: TRBV7-7; CDR3 DNA: TGCACCCTCAAGAGGACTGAAGCTTTCTTT; CDR3 protein: CTLKRTEAFF
clone size: NA; J gene: TRBJ2-1; D gene: NA; V gene: TRBV4-1; CDR3 DNA: TGCGCCAGCAGCCAACAACCGGGAGCCTGGGACAATGAGCAGTTCTTC; CDR3 protein: CASSQQPGAWDNEQFF
clone size: few; J gene: TRBJ1-1; D gene: NA; V gene: TRBV10-3; CDR3 DNA: TGTGCCATCAATGAGGACCGGGGCACTGAAGCTTTCTTT; CDR3 protein: CAINEDRGTEAFF
clone size: NA; J gene: TRBJ1-2; D gene: NA; V gene: TRBV19; CDR3 DNA: TGTGCCAGTACCGAAGGCTATGGCTACACCTTC; CDR3 protein: CASTEGYGYTF
clone size: NA; J gene: TRBJ1-5; D gene: TRBD1; V gene: TRBV28; CDR3 DNA: TGTGCCAGCAGTTTCGAGACAGGGGGGCAGCCCCAGCATTTT; CDR3 protein: CASSFETGGQPQHF
clone size: NA; J gene: TRBJ1-4; D gene: NA; V gene: TRBV4-1; CDR3 DNA: TGCGCCAGCAGCCCCCCGGCAGGCAGGGAAAAACTGTTTTTT; CDR3 protein: CASSPPAGREKLFF
clone size: NA; J gene: TRBJ2-7; D gene: NA; V gene: TRBV9; CDR3 DNA: TGTGCCAGCAGCGTAGGGGACACCTACGAGCAGTACTTC; CDR3 protein: CASSVGDTYEQYF
clone size: NA; J gene: TRBJ2-1; D gene: NA; V gene: TRBV9; CDR3 DNA: TGTGCCAGCAGCCAAAGCGGAGGGCCGAGCAATGAGCAGTTCTTC; CDR3 protein: CASSQSGGPSNEQFF
clone size: NA; J gene: TRBJ2-5; D gene: NA; V gene: TRBV28; CDR3 DNA: TGTGCCAGCAGTTTGAGAGTAGGAGGAGAGACCCAGTACTTC; CDR3 protein: CASSLRVGGETQYF
clone size: NA; J gene: TRBJ1-5; D gene: NA; V gene: TRBV10-3; CDR3 DNA: TGTGCCATCAGTGCCCCAAATCAGCCCCAGCATTTT; CDR3 protein: CAISAPNQPQHF
clone size: few; J gene: TRBJ1-2; D gene: NA; V gene: TRBV16; CDR3 DNA: TGTGCCAGCAGCCCCAGAGAGAGACCCGTTAACTATGGCTACACCTTC; CDR3 protein: CASSPRERPVNYGYTF
clone size: NA; J gene: TRBJ2-5; D gene: NA; V gene: TRBV5-1; CDR3 DNA: TGCGCCAGCAGCTTGCTGGCAGGTTCAGAGACCCAGTACTTC; CDR3 protein: CASSLLAGSETQYF
clone size: few; J gene: TRBJ1-1; D gene: NA; V gene: TRBV7-9; CDR3 DNA: TGTGCCAGCAGCCCGGACATCCTAAGAGGGAACACTGAAGCTTTCTTT; CDR3 protein: CASSPDILRGNTEAFF
clone size: NA; J gene: TRBJ1-1; D gene: NA; V gene: TRBV19; CDR3 DNA: TGTGCCAGTACCCCCCCCGTTGCGGGAAACACTGAAGCTTTCTTT; CDR3 protein: CASTPPVAGNTEAFF
clone size: once; J gene: TRBJ2-3; D gene: NA; V gene: TRBV30; CDR3 DNA: TGTGCCTCGAAACGGTTGCGTAGCACAGATACGCAGTATTTT; CDR3 protein: CASKRLRSTDTQYF
clone size: NA; J gene: TRBJ2-5; D gene: TRBD2; V gene: TRBV10-2; CDR3 DNA: TGCGCCAGCAGGGCGGGACTAGCGGGGCGGGAGACCCAGTACTTC; CDR3 protein: CASRAGLAGRETQYF